A single TCR beta chain is shown here with its context. Its target is not known. A read error may account for a junction end that differs from germline. The template, roughly 510 ng total RNA, yielded TCR beta cDNA made with a constant-region primer. Slightly modified ARM-PCR, run as three nested multiplex PCR rounds, produced the TCR beta libraries. The two initial PCR rounds, ten to eleven cycles each, used TRBV1-TRBV30 forward and C-beta reverse primers. TCRdb redid the calling of the multiplex PCR reads with MiXCR, one entry per CDR3 protein. Seen here are 20,000 to 25,000 distinct CDR3 sequences, approximately 70% observed once, and the top ten hold 41%. The sample originates from a study of tumor-infiltrating lymphocytes in primary liver carcinoma. Without any cell sorting, roughly 20-32 mg of bulk tissue yielded co-extracted RNA and DNA. All patients had surgically resected primary liver carcinoma.

General observations from the study: A significantly higher top-250-clone fraction was found in tumors than in blood (p = 0.039).

This CDR3 spans 13 amino acids. Germline CDR1 is WSHSY and CDR2 is SAAADI. The clonotype was recovered from a middle-aged man with primary liver carcinoma and hepatitis B virus infection. Specimen: liver tumor tissue from sampling region 1. Stated subset: tumor region T1, superior pole. The chain is built from TRBV10-2 and TRBJ1-4; D ambiguous. CDR3 residues: CASSRGWEKKLFF. The CDR3 DNA is TGCGCCAGCTCGAGAGGGTGGGAGAAAAAATTGTTTTTT.